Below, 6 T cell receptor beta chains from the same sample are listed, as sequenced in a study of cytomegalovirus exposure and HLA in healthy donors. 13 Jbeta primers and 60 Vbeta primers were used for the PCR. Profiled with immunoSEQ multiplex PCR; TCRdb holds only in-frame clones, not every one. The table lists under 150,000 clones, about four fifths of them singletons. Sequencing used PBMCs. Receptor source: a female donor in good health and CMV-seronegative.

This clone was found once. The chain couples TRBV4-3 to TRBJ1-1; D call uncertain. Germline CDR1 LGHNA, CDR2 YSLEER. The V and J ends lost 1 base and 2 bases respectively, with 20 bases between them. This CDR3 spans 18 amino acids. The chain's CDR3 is CASSQGPPLLESNTEAFF. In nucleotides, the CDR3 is TGCGCCAGCAGCCAAGGGCCCCCACTACTGGAGAGTAACACTGAAGCTTTCTTT.

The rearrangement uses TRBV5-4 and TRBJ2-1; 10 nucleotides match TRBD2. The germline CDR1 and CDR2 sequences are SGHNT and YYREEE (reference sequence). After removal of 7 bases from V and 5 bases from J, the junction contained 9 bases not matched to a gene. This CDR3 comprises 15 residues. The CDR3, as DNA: TGTGCCAGCTTATCCGGGACTAGCGACCACAATGAGCAGTTCTTC. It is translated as CASLSGTSDHNEQFF.

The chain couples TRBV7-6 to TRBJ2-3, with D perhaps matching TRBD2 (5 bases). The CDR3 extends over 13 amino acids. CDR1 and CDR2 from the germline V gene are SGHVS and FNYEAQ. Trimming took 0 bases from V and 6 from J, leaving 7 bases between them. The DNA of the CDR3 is TGTGCCAGCAGCTTAGCGAGAGGGGATACGCAGTATTTT. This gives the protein CASSLARGDTQYF.

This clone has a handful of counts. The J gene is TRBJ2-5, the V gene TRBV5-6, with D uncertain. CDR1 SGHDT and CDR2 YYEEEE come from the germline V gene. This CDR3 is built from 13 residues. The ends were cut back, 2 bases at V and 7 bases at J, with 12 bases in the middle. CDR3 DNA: TGTGCCAGCAGCTTAGCTAGTCATTGGACCCAGTACTTC. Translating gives CASSLASHWTQYF.

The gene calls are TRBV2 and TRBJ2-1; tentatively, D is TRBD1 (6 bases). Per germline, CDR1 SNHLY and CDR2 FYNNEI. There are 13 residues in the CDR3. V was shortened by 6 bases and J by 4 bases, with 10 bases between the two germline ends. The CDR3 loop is CASRNRVYNEQFF. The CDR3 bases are TGTGCCAGCAGGAACAGGGTATACAATGAGCAGTTCTTC.

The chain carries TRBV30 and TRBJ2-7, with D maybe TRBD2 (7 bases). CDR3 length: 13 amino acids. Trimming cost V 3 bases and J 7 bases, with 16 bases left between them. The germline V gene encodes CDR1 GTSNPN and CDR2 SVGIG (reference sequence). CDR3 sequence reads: CAWSQRGAREQYF. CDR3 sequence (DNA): TGTGCCTGGAGCCAACGGGGGGCAAGGGAGCAGTACTTC.